A single sample is the source of the 16 T cell receptor beta chains below, sequenced in a study of blood T cell repertoires in COVID-19. Repertoires were generated with immunoSEQ multiplex PCR, while TCRdb's copy carries only in-frame clones and drops some. The sample consists of about 85,000 clones, around 81% of them appearing once. The specimen sequenced was peripheral blood. All receptors derive from a man aged 60 to 69 with acute or convalescent COVID-19.

This rearrangement joins TRBV19 to TRBJ1-2, with TRBD1 matching 9 bases. With 5 bases clipped from V and 4 bases from J, the junction kept 5 bases outside the gene matches. CDR1 and CDR2 from the germline V gene are LNHDA and SQIVND (reference sequence). This CDR3 contains 14 residues. CDR3 region: CASSGGTGIYGYTF. CDR3 bases: TGTGCCAGTAGTGGCGGGACAGGGATCTATGGCTACACCTTC.

The chain links TRBV5-1 to TRBJ2-7, with TRBD2 identical over 7 bases. Losses at the gene ends were 6 bases for V and 1 base for J; bases not matched to a gene: 7. This CDR3 spans 14 amino acids. Per germline, CDR1 SGHRS and CDR2 YFSETQ. The CDR3: CASTPSGVSYEQYF. DNA for the CDR3: TGCGCCAGCACCCCGAGCGGGGTATCCTACGAGCAGTACTTC.

CDR3 sequence: CFYPGQSNYGYTF. The CDR3 DNA reads as TGTTTCTACCCGGGACAGTCTAACTATGGCTACACCTTC. The V gene is TRBV2, the J gene TRBJ1-2, with 7 bases matching TRBD1. Looked up from germline, CDR1 is SNHLY and CDR2 is FYNNEI. The CDR3 has 13 amino acids.

This clone was seen a few times. The chain carries TRBV20-1 and TRBJ2-7; TRBD1 aligns across 8 bases. V shed 4 bases, J shed 5 bases, and the junction held 10 bases outside the gene matches. The CDR3 has 14 amino acids. CDR1 is DFQATT and CDR2 is SNEGSKA in the germline V gene (reference sequence). The chain's CDR3 is CSANDRGVENEQYF. The CDR3 DNA reads TGCAGTGCTAATGACAGGGGAGTTGAGAACGAGCAGTACTTC.

This chain uses TRBV5-1 with TRBJ2-2, with D maybe TRBD1 (5 bases). The CDR3 runs 13 residues. Trimming removed 6 bases from V and 4 bases from J, with 10 bases in between. CDR1 is SGHRS and CDR2 is YFSETQ in the germline V gene. The CDR3 region has the DNA TGCGCCAGCAAGGAGACAGTCACCGGGGAGCTGTTTTTT. Translation gives CASKETVTGELFF.

The V and J genes are TRBV19 and TRBJ1-6; D might be TRBD1 (6 bases). The germline gives CDR1 LNHDA, CDR2 SQIVND (reference sequence). The V and J ends lost 7 bases and 9 bases respectively, with 10 bases between them. CDR3 size: 12 residues. The CDR3 reads CASNRASSPLHF. CDR3 DNA: TGTGCCAGTAACAGGGCAAGTTCACCCCTCCACTTT.

The gene calls are TRBV5-6 and TRBJ2-2, with D possibly TRBD1 on 5 matching bases. CDR1 and CDR2 (germline): SGHDT, YYEEEE. The CDR3 spans 13 residues. V was clipped by 5 bases and J by 6 bases, with 11 bases between them. CDR3 DNA sequence: TGTGCCAGCAGTTCAGACAGTGCCGGGGAGCTGTTTTTT. This sequence encodes CASSSDSAGELFF.

This chain's CDR3 is CASSPGLAGGGETQYF. The CDR3 DNA is TGCGCCAGCAGCCCCGGTTTAGCGGGGGGGGGCGAGACCCAGTACTTC. This chain connects TRBV4-3 to TRBJ2-5, with 11 bases fitting TRBD2. The germline gives CDR1 LGHNA, CDR2 YSLEER. This CDR3 region has 16 residues. Trimming cost V 4 bases and J 5 bases; bases outside gene matches: 9.

This clone was picked up one time. This chain uses TRBV9 with TRBJ2-3; 8 bases are shared with TRBD2. The CDR3 is 15 amino acids. V trimming: 4 bases; J trimming: 4 bases; junction bases outside the gene matches: 8. Germline lookup yields CDR1 SGDLS and CDR2 YYNGEE. Written as DNA, the CDR3 is TGTGCCAGCAGCCCGGGACTAGTTCACCCAGATACGCAGTATTTT. Protein: CASSPGLVHPDTQYF.

V usage is TRBV12-5 and J usage is TRBJ2-1; 9 positions match TRBD1. This CDR3 has 15 residues. Germline CDR1 and CDR2: LGHNT and FRNRAP. The ends lost 3 bases at V and 9 bases at J; junction bases unmatched: 9. The CDR3 loop is CASGFGGQGGPEQFF. Here the CDR3 DNA reads TGTGCTAGTGGTTTTGGGGGACAGGGTGGACCTGAGCAGTTCTTC.

The V call is TRBV7-8, the J call TRBJ1-1; 7 bases map to TRBD1. CDR3 length equals 12 residues. Germline CDR1 and CDR2: SGHVS and FQNEAQ. V was pared by 5 bases and J by 6 bases, with 3 bases of the junction left unmatched. The CDR3: CASSGDRAEAFF. CDR3 coding DNA: TGTGCCAGCAGCGGTGACAGGGCTGAAGCTTTCTTT.

V and J are TRBV5-1 and TRBJ2-3; 7 bases match TRBD1. CDR3 size: 15 residues. Germline V CDR1 and CDR2: SGHRS, YFSETQ. Germline trimming cut 5 bases from V and 1 base from J; bases unmatched to any gene: 7. In DNA, the CDR3 is TGCGCCAGCAGACCGGGGACAGCGGGCACAGATACGCAGTATTTT. Amino acid sequence: CASRPGTAGTDTQYF.

The chain has TRBV3-1 (or the pseudogene TRBV3-2) and TRBJ1-6; 10 bases are shared with TRBD1. The CDR3 extends over 15 amino acids. Germline V gene lookup returns CDR1 LGHDT and CDR2 YNNKEL (reference sequence). V was clipped by 3 bases and J by 8 bases; unmatched bases: 4. CDR3 sequence: CASSQPGTGDSPLHF. CDR3 bases: TGTGCCAGCAGCCAGCCCGGGACAGGGGATTCACCCCTCCACTTT.

This clone was seen only a few times. The CDR3 DNA sequence: TGTGCCAGCAGTTACCAGCGGGGGGGGAACAATGAGCAGTTCTTC. Translated, it gives CASSYQRGGNNEQFF. The V call is TRBV6-6, the J call TRBJ2-1; 10 positions agree with TRBD2. Germline V gene lookup returns CDR1 MNHNY and CDR2 SVGAGI (reference sequence). The CDR3 runs to 15 residues. Trimming took 2 bases from V and 5 from J; bases not matched to a gene: 3.

This clone was detected only a few times. Here the CDR3 reads CASSRRAGAYNEQFF. Here the CDR3 DNA reads TGTGCCAGCAGCCGCCGAGCGGGGGCCTACAATGAGCAGTTCTTC. This chain links TRBV6-5 with TRBJ2-1; TRBD2 aligns across 8 bases. Germline CDR1 reads MNHEY; CDR2 reads SVGAGI. The ends lost 6 bases at V and 2 bases at J; junction bases unmatched: 6. The CDR3 sequence is 15 residues long.

This clone was detected once. This sample includes further DNA sequences coding for the same CDR3. The genes are TRBV12-3 or TRBV12-4 and TRBJ1-1; D is ambiguous. V gave up 2 bases and J gave up 1 base, with 5 bases separating them. The CDR3 totals 13 residues. The CDR3 nucleotides read TGTGCCAGCAGTTTAACGGGGAACACTGAAGCTTTCTTT. It yields the protein CASSLTGNTEAFF.